A single sample gave rise to the 22 T cell receptor beta chains below, sequenced in a study of shared clonotypes between healthy human individuals. Sequenced by immunoSEQ multiplex PCR; TCRdb stores in-frame clones only, minus some. The sample has around 1.4 million clones, approximately 98.5% seen once. Sequencing was done on a sample of naive CD4+ T cells sorted from blood. Regarding subset: CD45RA+ positively selected. These receptors originate from a man under 40 in good health.

This clone was seen a handful of times. The chain is built from TRBV27 and TRBJ1-2; maybe TRBD1 (5 bases). Trimming removed 5 bases from V and 7 bases from J, with 20 bases in between. The CDR3 contains 15 residues. Germline CDR1 MNHEY, CDR2 SMNVEV (reference sequence). The CDR3 DNA follows: TGTGCCAGCAGTCCCCTCCGGCAGGGAGGAAGTGGCTACACCTTC. Protein: CASSPLRQGGSGYTF.

The chain is built from TRBV9 and TRBJ2-7; 10 nucleotides align to TRBD1. The CDR3 sequence is 17 residues long. The trim removed 3 bases at V and 0 bases at J, leaving 9 bases unmatched. Germline assignment: CDR1 SGDLS and CDR2 YYNGEE. CDR3 coding DNA: TGTGCCAGCAGCGCGGGGGACAGGGGATTAAGCTCCTACGAGCAGTACTTC. It specifies CASSAGDRGLSSYEQYF.

The chain has TRBV5-1 and TRBJ2-7; 8 bases agree with TRBD2. This CDR3 contains 15 residues. CDR1 is SGHRS, CDR2 YFSETQ, per germline. V gave up 0 bases and J gave up 3 bases; unmatched junction bases: 5. The DNA for the CDR3 is TGCGCCAGCAGCTTGGGCGGCGGGGGGAACTACGAGCAGTACTTC. Residues: CASSLGGGGNYEQYF.

The genes are TRBV7-9 and TRBJ1-4; D uncertain. The CDR3 totals 13 residues. V was clipped by 5 bases and J by 11 bases, with 15 bases between them. The germline gives CDR1 SEHNR, CDR2 FQNEAQ (reference sequence). The CDR3 protein is CASSLRTAQKLFF. The CDR3 DNA reads as TGTGCCAGCAGCCTAAGGACCGCCCAGAAACTGTTTTTT.

A remark on this clone: The same CDR3 can be traced to other DNA sequences in this sample. The genes are TRBV5-1 and TRBJ2-1; 10 bases match TRBD2. Per germline, CDR1 SGHRS and CDR2 YFSETQ. CDR3 size: 15 residues. V was clipped by 4 bases and J by 3 bases; unmatched bases: 4. CDR3 sequence reads: CASSLRTSGYNEQFF. CDR3 bases: TGCGCCAGCAGCCTTAGGACTAGCGGCTACAATGAGCAGTTCTTC.

V and J are TRBV6-6 and TRBJ2-7, with D possibly being TRBD2 (5 bases). Germline V CDR1 and CDR2: MNHNY, SVGAGI (reference sequence). This CDR3 region has 13 residues. Trimming left V 6 bases short and J 7 bases short, with 16 bases between. CDR3 coding DNA: TGTGCCAGCAGCCCCGCACCGGCGGGTGAGCAGTACTTC. It is translated as CASSPAPAGEQYF.

The V and J genes are TRBV21-1 and TRBJ2-3; TRBD2 is taken as the D call from the table, unchecked against the DNA. TRBV21-1 is termed a pseudogene. This CDR3 has 16 residues. The CDR3 DNA follows: TGTGCCAGCAGCATCTTATTAGCGGCTAGCACAGATACGCAGTATTTT. Translated: CASSILLAASTDTQYF.

The chain uses TRBV30 and TRBJ1-2; 7 bases map to TRBD1. J was trimmed by 3 bases and V by 6 bases; bases with no gene match: 13. CDR3 length: 15 amino acids. Germline lookup yields CDR1 GTSNPN and CDR2 SVGIG (reference sequence). The DNA of the CDR3 is TGTGCCTGCCCGTCCAACCCTACAGGGGACTATGGCTACACCTTC. Its protein product is CACPSNPTGDYGYTF. The full variable domain, completed using reference TRBV30 and TRBJ1-2, is SQTIHQWPATLVQPVGSPLSLECTVEGTSNPNLYWYRQAAGRGLQLLFYSVGIGQISSEVPQNLSASRPQDRQFILSSKKLLLSDSGFYLCACPSNPTGDYGYTFGSGTRLTVV.

CDR3 residues: CASSHKGLGTDTQYF. CDR3 coding DNA: TGTGCCAGCAGTCATAAGGGACTGGGCACAGATACGCAGTATTTT. The chain links TRBV2 to TRBJ2-3, with TRBD2 as a possible D gene (6 bases). V was pared by 5 bases and J by 1 base, with 13 bases between. This CDR3 comprises 15 residues. Looked up from germline, CDR1 is SNHLY and CDR2 is FYNNEI.

This rearrangement joins TRBV5-1 to TRBJ2-7, with TRBD1 matching 10 bases. Trimming took 4 bases from V and 3 from J; bases not matched to a gene: 13. CDR3 length equals 17 residues. CDR1 SGHRS and CDR2 YFSETQ come from the germline V gene. CDR3 in DNA: TGCGCCAGCAGCCCGAAGATTTCGACAGGGGGCGACTACGAGCAGTACTTC. It encodes CASSPKISTGGDYEQYF. The full variable domain, rest sourced from reference TRBV5-1 and TRBJ2-7, is KAGVTQTPRYLIKTRGQQVTLSCSPISGHRSVSWYQQTPGQGLQFLFEYFSETQRNKGNFPGRFSGRQFSNSRSEMNVSTLELGDSALYLCASSPKISTGGDYEQYFGPGTRLTVT.

The J gene is TRBJ2-7, the V gene TRBV2, with a possible D match to TRBD2 (5 bases). Per germline, CDR1 SNHLY and CDR2 FYNNEI. CDR3 length: 12 residues. Trimming removed 11 bases from V and 1 base from J, with 12 bases in between. This chain's CDR3 is CAGSGGSYEQYF. Here the CDR3 DNA reads TGTGCCGGGAGCGGAGGTTCCTACGAGCAGTACTTC.

This chain connects TRBV5-1 to TRBJ2-5; unclear D gene. Trimming cost V 2 bases and J 5 bases, with 7 bases left between them. The CDR3 is 12 amino acids. Germline V CDR1 and CDR2: SGHRS, YFSETQ. The DNA for the CDR3 is TGCGCCAGCAGCTTTTTGAAGGAGACCCAGTACTTC. The encoded protein is CASSFLKETQYF.

The chain has TRBV5-1 and TRBJ2-7, with D possibly matching TRBD2 (5 bases). V shed 6 bases and J shed 4 bases, with 23 bases lying between them. The germline CDR1 and CDR2 sequences are SGHRS and YFSETQ. The CDR3 loop spans 16 amino acids. The CDR3 DNA reads TGCGCCAGCATGAAGGGAGCTTTGGGAGACCCTTACGAGCAGTACTTC. Encoded protein: CASMKGALGDPYEQYF.

The chain uses TRBV29-1 and TRBJ2-2; a possible D gene is TRBD1 (6 bases). CDR1 is SQVTM and CDR2 is ANQGSEA in the germline V gene. This CDR3 spans 12 amino acids. The V gene lost 4 bases and the J gene lost 6 bases, with 9 bases spanning the gap. The CDR3 here is CSVAGVSGELFF. In DNA, the CDR3 is TGCAGCGTTGCAGGGGTGTCCGGGGAGCTGTTTTTT.

On this clone itself: The identical CDR3 is also encoded by other nucleotide sequences in the sample. J is TRBJ2-7 and V is TRBV7-2; D remains unclear. V lost 5 bases and J lost 0, with 5 bases in between. Germline V gene lookup returns CDR1 SGHTA and CDR2 FQGNSA. This CDR3 region has 12 residues. The CDR3 region has the DNA TGTGCCAGCAGCAGCAGCTCCTACGAGCAGTACTTC. It translates to CASSSSSYEQYF. Using reference TRBV7-2 and TRBJ2-7 for the parts outside the CDR3, the full variable domain is GAGVSQSPSNKVTEKGKDVELRCDPISGHTALYWYRQSLGQGLEFLIYFQGNSAPDKSGLPSDRFSAERTGGSVSTLTIQRTQQEDSAVYLCASSSSSYEQYFGPGTRLTVT.

The chain employs TRBV2 and TRBJ2-2; unclear D gene. The CDR3 loop spans 18 amino acids. CDR1 is SNHLY and CDR2 is FYNNEI in the germline V gene. Between the trimmed V and J ends, which lost 1 base and 1 base, there was a span of 16 bases. CDR3: CASSEGLTRRGNTGELFF. The CDR3 coding sequence is TGTGCCAGCAGTGAAGGCCTGACACGAAGAGGGAACACCGGGGAGCTGTTTTTT.

In this sample, this clone turned up once. The gene calls are TRBV5-6 and TRBJ2-1; 9 bases align to TRBD1. Germline lookup yields CDR1 SGHDT and CDR2 YYEEEE. CDR3 length: 15 residues. J was trimmed by 4 bases and V by 0 bases; bases with no gene match: 2. The CDR3 sequence is CASSLEGQGYNEQFF. DNA for the CDR3: TGTGCCAGCAGCTTGGAGGGACAGGGTTACAATGAGCAGTTCTTC.

A note on this clone: This sample also contains other DNA sequences that code for the same CDR3. V and J are TRBV28 and TRBJ2-7, with TRBD1 matching 7 bases. This CDR3 is built from 14 residues. Germline CDR1 is MDHEN and CDR2 is SYDVKM. The V and J ends lost 5 bases and 2 bases, in that order; junction bases with no gene match: 6. In nucleotides, the CDR3 is TGTGCCAGCAGTCTCGGGACAGTCCCCTACGAGCAGTACTTC. Protein: CASSLGTVPYEQYF.

The chain combines TRBV5-4 with TRBJ2-1; D unresolved. The length of the CDR3 is 14 residues. The V end was cut by 0 bases, the J end by 7 bases, with 11 bases between. Germline CDR1 and CDR2: SGHNT and YYREEE (reference sequence). DNA of the CDR3: TGTGCCAGCAGCTTGGGTGGCGGAGTTAATGAGCAGTTCTTC. This encodes CASSLGGGVNEQFF.

The gene calls are TRBV11-1 and TRBJ2-7; 7 nucleotides align to TRBD1. Germline V CDR1 and CDR2: SGHAT, FQDESV (reference sequence). The CDR3 sequence is 15 residues long. V shed 4 bases, J shed 1 base, and the junction held 7 bases outside the gene matches. CDR3 in DNA: TGTGCCAGCAGCTCCCCAGGGGGATTATCCTACGAGCAGTACTTC. This codes for CASSSPGGLSYEQYF.

This clone was recorded a few times. Other nucleotide sequences in the sample specify the same CDR3. The chain uses TRBV7-2 and TRBJ2-7; tentative D call: TRBD1 (5 bases). V shed 3 bases and J shed 4 bases, with 13 bases lying between them. There are 14 residues in the CDR3. The germline V gene encodes CDR1 SGHTA and CDR2 FQGNSA. The CDR3 DNA follows: TGTGCCAGCAGCTTGGGCGGCGACAGTTACGAGCAGTACTTC. Translation gives CASSLGGDSYEQYF.

V usage is TRBV4-1 and J usage is TRBJ1-5; 7 bases are shared with TRBD1. This CDR3 is built from 14 residues. V shed 3 bases and J 5 bases; nucleotides not matched to a gene: 4. The germline V gene encodes CDR1 MGHRA and CDR2 YSYEKL. Here the CDR3 DNA reads TGCGCCAGCAGCCACACAGGGGATTATCAGCCCCAGCATTTT. Translated: CASSHTGDYQPQHF.